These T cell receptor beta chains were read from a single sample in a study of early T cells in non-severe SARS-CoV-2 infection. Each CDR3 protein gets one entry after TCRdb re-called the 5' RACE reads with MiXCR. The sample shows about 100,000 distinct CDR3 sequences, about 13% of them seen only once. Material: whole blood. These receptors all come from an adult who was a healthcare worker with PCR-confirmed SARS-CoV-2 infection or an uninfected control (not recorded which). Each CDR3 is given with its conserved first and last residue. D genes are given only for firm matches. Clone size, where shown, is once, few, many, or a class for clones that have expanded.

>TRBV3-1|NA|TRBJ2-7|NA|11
TGTGCCAGCAGCCAAGCATTCGAGCAGTACTTC
CASSQAFEQYF
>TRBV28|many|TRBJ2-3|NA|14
TGTGCCAGCAGTGCCCTGCACGGGCCAGATACGCAGTATTTT
CASSALHGPDTQYF
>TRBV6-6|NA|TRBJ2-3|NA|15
TGTGCCAGCAGTTACATGGGGGTCAGCACAGATACGCAGTATTTT
CASSYMGVSTDTQYF
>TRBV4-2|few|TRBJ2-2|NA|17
TGTGCCAGCAGCCAAGATTTACCAGCGACGAACACCGGGGAGCTGTTTTTT
CASSQDLPATNTGELFF
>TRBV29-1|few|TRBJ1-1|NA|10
TGCAGCGTGCAAAACACTGAAGCTTTCTTT
CSVQNTEAFF
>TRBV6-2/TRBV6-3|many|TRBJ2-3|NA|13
TGTGCCTCCAAGGCACGCCAGGCAGATACGCAGTATTTT
CASKARQADTQYF
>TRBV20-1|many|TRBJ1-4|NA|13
TGCAGTGCTAGAGATGAGCAGAATGAAAAACTGTTTTTT
CSARDEQNEKLFF
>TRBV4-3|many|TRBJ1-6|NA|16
TGCGCCAGCAGCCAAGATTGGGATGAGGGAAATTCACCCCTCCACTTT
CASSQDWDEGNSPLHF
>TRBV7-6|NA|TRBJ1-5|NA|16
TGTGCCAGCAGTCGAGGGCCTCAATGGGGCAATCGGCCCCAGCATTTT
CASSRGPQWGNRPQHF
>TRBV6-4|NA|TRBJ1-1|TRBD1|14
TGTGCCAGCAGTGAACAGGGGGTGAACACTGAAGCTTTCTTT
CASSEQGVNTEAFF
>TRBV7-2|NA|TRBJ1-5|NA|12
TGTGCCAGCAGCTATCAGTACCAGCCCCAGCATTTT
CASSYQYQPQHF
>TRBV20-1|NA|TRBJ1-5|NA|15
TGCAGTGCTAGAGACAGGATTAATAGCAATCAGCCCCAGCATTTT
CSARDRINSNQPQHF
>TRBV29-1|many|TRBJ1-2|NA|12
TGCAGCGTTGAGTCCGGGTCCTATGGCTACACCTTC
CSVESGSYGYTF
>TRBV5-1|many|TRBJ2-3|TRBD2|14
TGCGCCAGCAGAAGCGGGGGGGCAACAGATACGCAGTATTTT
CASRSGGATDTQYF
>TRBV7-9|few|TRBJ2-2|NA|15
TGTGCCAGCAGCTTAGATGCGGGGCCTACCGGGGAGCTGTTTTTT
CASSLDAGPTGELFF
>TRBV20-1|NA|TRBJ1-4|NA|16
TGCAGTGCTAGAGCCGAAGGGCCGAAGTCTAATGAAAAACTGTTTTTT
CSARAEGPKSNEKLFF
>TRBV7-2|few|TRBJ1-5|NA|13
TGTGCCAGCAGCTTAACAGGGAGTCAGCCCCAGCATTTT
CASSLTGSQPQHF
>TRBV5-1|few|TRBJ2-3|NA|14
TGCGCCAGCAGCCTCCAGCCCTTCTCAGATACGCAGTATTTT
CASSLQPFSDTQYF
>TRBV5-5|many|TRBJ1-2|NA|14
TGTGCCAGCAGCCCGACAATCTCCGGCCATGGCTACACCTTC
CASSPTISGHGYTF
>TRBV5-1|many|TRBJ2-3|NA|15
TGCGCCAGCAGCTTAACGACCCCTTGGGGTGATACGCAGTATTTT
CASSLTTPWGDTQYF
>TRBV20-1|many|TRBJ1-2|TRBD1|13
TGCAGTGCCCGGGACAGCCCCGGCAATGGCTACACCTTC
CSARDSPGNGYTF
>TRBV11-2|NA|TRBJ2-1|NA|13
TGTGCCAGCAGCCTCGAGACCGTACTCTCCCCGTTCTTC
CASSLETVLSPFF
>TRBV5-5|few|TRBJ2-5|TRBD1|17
TGTGCCAGCAGCCCCGGGCAACAGGGGGCGCGAGGGGAGACCCAGTACTTC
CASSPGQQGARGETQYF
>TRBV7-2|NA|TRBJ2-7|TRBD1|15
TGTGCCAGCAGCTCCCCGAGGACAGGGGGCGGTGAGCAGTACTTC
CASSSPRTGGGEQYF
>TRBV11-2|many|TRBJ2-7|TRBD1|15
TGTGCCAGCAGCCTAGGGACAGGGGGCATGGACGAGCAGTACTTC
CASSLGTGGMDEQYF
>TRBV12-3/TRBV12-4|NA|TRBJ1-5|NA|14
TGTGCCAGCAGTTTAGGGCGAGTCGGTCAGCCCCAGCATTTT
CASSLGRVGQPQHF
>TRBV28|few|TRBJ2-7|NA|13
TGTGCCAGCAGTTCAAGTTCCCCCTACGAGCAGTACTTC
CASSSSSPYEQYF
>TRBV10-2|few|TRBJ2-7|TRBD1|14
TGCGCCAGCAAGGGCTCGGGACAGAGCTACGAGCAGTACTTC
CASKGSGQSYEQYF
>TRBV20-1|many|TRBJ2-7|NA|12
TGCAGTGCTAGTGAGGGTTTTGACGAGCAGTACTTC
CSASEGFDEQYF
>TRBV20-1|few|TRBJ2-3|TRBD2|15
TGCAGTGCGAGACTAGCGGGGGGGCGGGAAGATACGCAGTATTTT
CSARLAGGREDTQYF
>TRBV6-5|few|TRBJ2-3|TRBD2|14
TGTGCCAGCAGTTTAGGACCCCTTACGGGGGGGCAGTATTTT
CASSLGPLTGGQYF
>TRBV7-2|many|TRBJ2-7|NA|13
TGTGCCAGCAGCCCCCAAGCGTTATACGAGCAGTACTTC
CASSPQALYEQYF
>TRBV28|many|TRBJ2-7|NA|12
TGTGCCAGCAGTCCAAGGCAGGGCGAGCAGTACTTC
CASSPRQGEQYF
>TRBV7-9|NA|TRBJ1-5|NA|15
TGTGCCAGCAGCTCCAGGGGTTCCGGCAATCAGCCCCAGCATTTT
CASSSRGSGNQPQHF
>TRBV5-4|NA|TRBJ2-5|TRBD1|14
TGTGCCAGCAGCCACTCCGGGACAGTAATGACCCAGTACTTC
CASSHSGTVMTQYF
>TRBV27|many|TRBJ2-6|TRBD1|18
TGTGCCAGCAGTCCTACCGGGACAGGGGGCCCTGGGGCCAACGTCCTGACTTTC
CASSPTGTGGPGANVLTF
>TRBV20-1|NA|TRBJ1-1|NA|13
TGCAGTGCTAGTCAGGGCTGGGACACTGAAGCTTTCTTT
CSASQGWDTEAFF
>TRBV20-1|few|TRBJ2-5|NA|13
TGCAGTGCTACCTGGGGGTCCGGGGAGACCCAGTACTTC
CSATWGSGETQYF
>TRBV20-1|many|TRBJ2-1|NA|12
TGCAGTGCTAGAGAACGGGCCAATGAGCAGTTCTTC
CSARERANEQFF
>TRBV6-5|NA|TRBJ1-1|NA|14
TGTGCCAGCAGTTACGGAAGAGTCGACACTGAAGCTTTCTTT
CASSYGRVDTEAFF
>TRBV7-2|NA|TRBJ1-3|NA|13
TGTGCCAGCAGCTTAAAGGGCGTCGGCACCATATATTTT
CASSLKGVGTIYF
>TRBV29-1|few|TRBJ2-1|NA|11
TGCAGCGTTTTTGAGGCGGCTGGGCAGTTCTTC
CSVFEAAGQFF
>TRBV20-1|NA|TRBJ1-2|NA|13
TGCAGTGCTAGGAATCAGGGCGGCTATGGCTACACCTTC
CSARNQGGYGYTF
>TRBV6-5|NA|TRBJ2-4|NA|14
TGTGCCAGCAGTTACTCTTTGTTGGGAAACATTCAGTACTTC
CASSYSLLGNIQYF
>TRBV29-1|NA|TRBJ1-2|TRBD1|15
TGCAGCGTCGTGGACAGGGGAGGATCGGACTATGGCTACACCTTC
CSVVDRGGSDYGYTF
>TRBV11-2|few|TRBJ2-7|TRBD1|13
TGTGCCAGCAGCTTGGACAGGCTCTACGAGCAGTACTTC
CASSLDRLYEQYF